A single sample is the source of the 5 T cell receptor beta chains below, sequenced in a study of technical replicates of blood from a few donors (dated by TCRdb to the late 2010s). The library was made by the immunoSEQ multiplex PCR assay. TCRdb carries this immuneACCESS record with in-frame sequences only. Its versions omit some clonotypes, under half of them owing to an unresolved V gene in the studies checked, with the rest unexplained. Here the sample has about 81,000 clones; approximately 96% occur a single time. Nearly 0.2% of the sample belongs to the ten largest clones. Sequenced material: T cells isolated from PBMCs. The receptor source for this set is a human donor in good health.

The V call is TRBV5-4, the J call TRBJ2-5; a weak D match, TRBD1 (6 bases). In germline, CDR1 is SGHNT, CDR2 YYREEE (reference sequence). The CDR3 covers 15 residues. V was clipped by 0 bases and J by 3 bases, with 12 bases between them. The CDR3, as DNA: TGTGCCAGCAGCTTGGTAACACAGGGAAAAGAGACCCAGTACTTC. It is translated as CASSLVTQGKETQYF.

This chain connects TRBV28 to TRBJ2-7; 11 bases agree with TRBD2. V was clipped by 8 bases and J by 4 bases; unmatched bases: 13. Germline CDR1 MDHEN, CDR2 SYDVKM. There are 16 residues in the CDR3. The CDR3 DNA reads TGTGCCAGCTCCACCACTCGGGCTAGCGGGAGGTACGAGCAGTACTTC. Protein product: CASSTTRASGRYEQYF.

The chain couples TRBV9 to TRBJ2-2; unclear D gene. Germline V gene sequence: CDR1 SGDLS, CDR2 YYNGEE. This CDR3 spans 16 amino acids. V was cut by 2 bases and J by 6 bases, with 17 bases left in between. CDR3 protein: CASSVAFAEFSGELFF. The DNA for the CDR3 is TGTGCCAGCAGCGTGGCGTTCGCGGAGTTTTCCGGGGAGCTGTTTTTT.

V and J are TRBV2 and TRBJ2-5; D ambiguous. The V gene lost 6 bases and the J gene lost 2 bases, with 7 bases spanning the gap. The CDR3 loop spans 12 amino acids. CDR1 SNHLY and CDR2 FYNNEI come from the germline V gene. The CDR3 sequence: CASRELQETQYF. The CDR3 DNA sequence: TGTGCCAGCAGGGAGTTACAAGAGACCCAGTACTTC.

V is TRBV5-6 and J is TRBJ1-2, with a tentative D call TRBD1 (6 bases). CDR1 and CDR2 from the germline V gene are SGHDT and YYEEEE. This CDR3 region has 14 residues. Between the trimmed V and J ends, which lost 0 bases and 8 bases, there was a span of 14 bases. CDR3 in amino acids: CASSLGSGVGGYTF. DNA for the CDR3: TGTGCCAGCAGCTTGGGGTCAGGGGTCGGGGGCTACACCTTC.